The clone carrying this T cell receptor (beta chain) was detected many times. This entry comes from a study of response to subunit inactivated influenza vaccine. The CDR3 extends over 14 amino acids. The germline V gene has CDR1 MNHNS and CDR2 SASEGT. J was trimmed by 6 bases and V by 4 bases; bases with no gene match: 7. One entry per CDR3 protein results from TCRdb running MiXCR on the RT-PCR reads. Here the sample spans about half a million distinct CDR3 sequences, around 8% being singletons. The clonotype originates from a man between 50 and 69 years old who received an inactivated influenza vaccine. The sequences come from PBMCs from blood, collected roughly 24 months after vaccination. The J gene is TRBJ1-2, the V gene TRBV6-1, with 8 bases matching TRBD1. CDR3 amino acids: CASSGKQGGHGYTF. CDR3 bases: TGTGCCAGCAGTGGAAAACAGGGGGGTCATGGCTACACCTTC.